This T cell receptor beta chain comes out of a study of radiotherapy plus CTLA-4 blockade in lung cancer. Study details: Disease control was present in under 35% of patients, and objective responses in roughly 17%. Study results and limitations: In blood, early T cell clone dynamics reportedly predicted response best, together with interferon-beta. The study found tumor-derived TCR clones expanded in blood after radiotherapy plus ipilimumab.

Germline CDR1 MNHNS, CDR2 SASEGT. V dropped 2 bases and J dropped 3 bases, with 14 bases sitting between them. This CDR3 has 16 residues. As for this clone: Its antigen is still unknown.

Only in-frame clones appear in the TCRdb table, and some are missing; sequencing was by immunoSEQ multiplex PCR. The profile shows about 36,000 clones, approximately 72% of them singletons. Focal radiation with ipilimumab CTLA-4 blockade was given to patients with chemo-refractory metastatic non-small-cell lung cancer. This TCR derives from a human donor with non-small cell lung cancer who had stable disease on radiotherapy plus ipilimumab. The sample consisted of peripheral blood, taken from a patient treated with radiotherapy plus ipilimumab. The chain uses TRBV6-1 and TRBJ1-5; D remains unclear. CDR3 coding DNA: TGTGCCAGCAGTGAAAGTTCCAGGCCGCTCAATCAGCCCCAGCATTTT. Protein: CASSESSRPLNQPQHF.